The 6 T cell receptor beta chains below were found in one sample sequenced in a study of early T cells in non-severe SARS-CoV-2 infection. TCRdb itself ran the 5' RACE reads through MiXCR, one entry per CDR3 protein. The sample records about 50,000 distinct CDR3 sequences, approximately 9% being singletons. The specimen comprised whole blood, sampled at baseline. These TCRs come from an adult who was a healthcare worker with PCR-confirmed SARS-CoV-2 infection or an uninfected control (not recorded which).

This clonotype was detected ten times or more. The rearrangement uses TRBV29-1 and TRBJ2-1, with unresolved D. Trimming pared 7 bases from V and 0 bases from J, leaving 10 bases between. The CDR3 runs to 13 residues. Germline V gene sequence: CDR1 SQVTM, CDR2 ANQGSEA. The CDR3 loop reads CSAPDTSYNEQFF. The CDR3 DNA reads as TGCAGCGCCCCAGATACCTCCTACAATGAGCAGTTCTTC.

The chain links TRBV12-3 or TRBV12-4 to TRBJ1-6; D uncertain. CDR3 length: 13 amino acids. Trimming left V 6 bases short and J 7 bases short, with 10 bases between. This chain's CDR3 is CASRTFENSPLHF. The CDR3 region has the DNA TGTGCCAGCAGAACATTCGAGAATTCACCCCTCCACTTT.

This clonotype was seen more than once but under ten times. This chain links TRBV24-1 with TRBJ1-2; D unclear. V lost 9 bases to trimming and J lost 3 bases, with 13 bases between them. Germline V lookup: CDR1 KGHDR, CDR2 SFDVKD. The CDR3 length is 13 residues. CDR3 coding DNA: TGTGCCACCTTTATGGGCAGCTACTATGGCTACACCTTC. The encoded protein is CATFMGSYYGYTF.

V usage is TRBV30 and J usage is TRBJ2-4; TRBD1 is a possible D gene (6 bases). The CDR3 is 15 amino acids. Trimming stripped 2 bases from V and 0 bases from J, with 11 bases between. Germline V lookup: CDR1 GTSNPN, CDR2 SVGIG (reference sequence). DNA for the CDR3: TGTGCCTGGAGTCTTGGGGGCTTAGCCAAAAACATTCAGTACTTC. Translated: CAWSLGGLAKNIQYF.

A few counts support this clonotype. This chain connects TRBV29-1 to TRBJ1-2; TRBD1 might be the D (5 bases). V lost 8 bases and J lost 4, with 14 bases in between. The CDR3 has 12 residues. Germline V gene sequence: CDR1 SQVTM, CDR2 ANQGSEA. The CDR3 spells CSHGGAGYGYTF. CDR3 nucleotides: TGCAGCCATGGAGGGGCCGGCTATGGCTACACCTTC. Combining the CDR3 with reference TRBV29-1 and TRBJ1-2 gives the whole variable domain SAVISQKPSRDICQRGTSLTIQCQVDSQVTMMFWYRQQPGQSLTLIATANQGSEATYESGFVIDKFPISRPNLTFSTLTVSNMSPEDSSIYLCSHGGAGYGYTFGSGTRLTVV.

The chain joins TRBV7-6 to TRBJ2-1; TRBD1 agrees at 7 bases. Trimming took 5 bases from V and 7 from J; bases not matched to a gene: 14. The CDR3 loop spans 16 amino acids. The germline V gene encodes CDR1 SGHVS and CDR2 FNYEAQ. CDR3 residues: CASSEFRDSAANEQFF. CDR3 DNA sequence: TGTGCCAGCAGCGAATTCCGGGACAGTGCGGCGAATGAGCAGTTCTTC.